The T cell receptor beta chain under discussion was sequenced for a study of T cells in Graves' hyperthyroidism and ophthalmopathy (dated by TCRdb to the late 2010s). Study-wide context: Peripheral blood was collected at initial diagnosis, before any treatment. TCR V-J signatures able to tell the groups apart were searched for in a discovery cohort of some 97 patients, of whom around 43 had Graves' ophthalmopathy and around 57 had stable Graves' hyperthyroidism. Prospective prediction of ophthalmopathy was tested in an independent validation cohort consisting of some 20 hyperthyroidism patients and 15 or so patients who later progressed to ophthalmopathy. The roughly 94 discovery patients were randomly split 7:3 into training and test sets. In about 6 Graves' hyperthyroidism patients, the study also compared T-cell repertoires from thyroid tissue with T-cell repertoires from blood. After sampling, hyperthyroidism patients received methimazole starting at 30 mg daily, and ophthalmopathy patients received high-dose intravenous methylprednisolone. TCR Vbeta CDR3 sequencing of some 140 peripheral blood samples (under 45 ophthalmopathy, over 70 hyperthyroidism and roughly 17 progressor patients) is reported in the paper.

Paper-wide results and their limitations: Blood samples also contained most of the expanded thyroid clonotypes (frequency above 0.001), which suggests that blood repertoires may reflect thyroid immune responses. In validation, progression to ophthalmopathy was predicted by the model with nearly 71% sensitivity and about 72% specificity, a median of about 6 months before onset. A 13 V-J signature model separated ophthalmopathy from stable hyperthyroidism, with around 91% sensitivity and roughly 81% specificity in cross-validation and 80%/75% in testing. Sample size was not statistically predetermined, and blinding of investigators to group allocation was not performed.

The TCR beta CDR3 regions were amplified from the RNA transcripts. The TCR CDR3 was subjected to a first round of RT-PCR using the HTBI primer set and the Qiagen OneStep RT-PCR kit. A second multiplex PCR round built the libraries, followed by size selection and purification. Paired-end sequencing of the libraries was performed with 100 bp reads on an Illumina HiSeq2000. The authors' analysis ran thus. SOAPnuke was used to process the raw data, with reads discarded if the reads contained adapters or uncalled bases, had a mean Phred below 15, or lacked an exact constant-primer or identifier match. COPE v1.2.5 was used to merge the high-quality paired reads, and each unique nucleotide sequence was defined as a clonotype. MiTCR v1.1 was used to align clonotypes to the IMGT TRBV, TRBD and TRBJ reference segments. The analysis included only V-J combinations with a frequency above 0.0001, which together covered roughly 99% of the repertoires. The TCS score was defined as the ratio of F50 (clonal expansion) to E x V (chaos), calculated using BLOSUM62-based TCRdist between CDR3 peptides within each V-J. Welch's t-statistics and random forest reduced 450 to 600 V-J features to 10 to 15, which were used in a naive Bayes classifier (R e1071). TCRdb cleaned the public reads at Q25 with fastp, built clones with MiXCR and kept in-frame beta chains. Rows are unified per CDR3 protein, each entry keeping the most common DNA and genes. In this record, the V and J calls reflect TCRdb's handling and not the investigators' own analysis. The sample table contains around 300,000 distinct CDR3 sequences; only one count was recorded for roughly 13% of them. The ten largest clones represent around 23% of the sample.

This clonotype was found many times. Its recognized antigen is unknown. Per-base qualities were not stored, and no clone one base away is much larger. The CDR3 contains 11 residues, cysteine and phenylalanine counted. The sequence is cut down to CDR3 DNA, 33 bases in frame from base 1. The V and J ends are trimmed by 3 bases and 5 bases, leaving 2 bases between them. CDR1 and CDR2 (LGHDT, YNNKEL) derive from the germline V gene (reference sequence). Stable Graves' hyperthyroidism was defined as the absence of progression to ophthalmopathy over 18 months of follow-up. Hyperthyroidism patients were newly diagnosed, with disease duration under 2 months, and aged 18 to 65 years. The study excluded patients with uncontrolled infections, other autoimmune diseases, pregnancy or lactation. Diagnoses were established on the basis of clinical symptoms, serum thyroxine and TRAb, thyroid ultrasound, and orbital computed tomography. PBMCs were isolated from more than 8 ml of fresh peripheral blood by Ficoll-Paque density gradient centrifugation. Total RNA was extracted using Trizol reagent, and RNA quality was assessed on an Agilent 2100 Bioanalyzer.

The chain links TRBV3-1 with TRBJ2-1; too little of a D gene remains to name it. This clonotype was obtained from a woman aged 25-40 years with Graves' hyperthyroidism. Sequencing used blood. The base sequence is TGTGCCAGCAGCCATCACAATGAGCAGTTCTTC. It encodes CASSHHNEQFF.